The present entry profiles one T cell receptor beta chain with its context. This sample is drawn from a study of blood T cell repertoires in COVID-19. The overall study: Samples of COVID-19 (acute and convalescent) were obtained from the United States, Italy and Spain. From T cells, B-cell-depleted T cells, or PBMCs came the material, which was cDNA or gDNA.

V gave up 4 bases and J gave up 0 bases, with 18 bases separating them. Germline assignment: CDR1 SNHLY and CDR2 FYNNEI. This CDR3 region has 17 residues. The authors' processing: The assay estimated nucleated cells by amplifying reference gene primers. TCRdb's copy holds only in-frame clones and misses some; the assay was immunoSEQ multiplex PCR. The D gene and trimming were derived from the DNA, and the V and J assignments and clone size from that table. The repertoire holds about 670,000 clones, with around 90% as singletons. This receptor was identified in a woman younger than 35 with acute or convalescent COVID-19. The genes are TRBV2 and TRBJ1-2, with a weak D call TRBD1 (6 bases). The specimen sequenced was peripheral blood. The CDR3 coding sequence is TGTGCCAGCAGTGTATCAGGACAGCCTAGATCTAACTATGGCTACACCTTC. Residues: CASSVSGQPRSNYGYTF.